This T cell receptor (beta chain) was documented in a study of T cells in Graves' hyperthyroidism and ophthalmopathy. This clonotype has a count of ten or more. This CDR3 has 12 amino acids. V lost 5 bases and J 4 bases, leaving 6 bases between the germline ends. There were TCR beta CDR3 regions amplified from RNA transcripts. Carried out on the TCR CDR3, a first-round RT-PCR used the HTBI primer set. TCRdb re-called the multiplex PCR reads through MiXCR, storing one row per CDR3 protein. Of 300,000 to 450,000 distinct CDR3 sequences in the sample, around 13% were seen once. This receptor was obtained from a woman aged 55 to 70 with Graves' hyperthyroidism. Material: blood. The chain links TRBV12-3 or TRBV12-4 to TRBJ2-4; tentative D call: TRBD1 (5 bases). CDR3 DNA: TGTGCCAGCAGTCGACAGAAAAACATTCAGTACTTC. Translation: CASSRQKNIQYF.